This record looks at one TCR beta chain sequence and its context. Its antigen is unidentified. The protocol was immunoSEQ multiplex PCR, while the TCRdb copy is restricted to in-frame clones and leaves out a portion. The top ten clones hold 3.5% to 4.5% of a sample with around 94,000 clones, roughly 84% of them seen once. This record comes from a study of OX40 agonist ivuxolimab in advanced cancers. Study-level information: The patients' treatment was ivuxolimab, an agonistic anti-OX40 (CD134) antibody. Patients were infused with ivuxolimab every 2 weeks at 0.01 to 10 mg/kg. Two patients with cutaneous melanoma and one with hepatocellular carcinoma, three in total, showed partial responses.

The ends were cut back, 5 bases at V and 5 bases at J, with 9 bases in the middle. CDR1 and CDR2 from the germline V gene are SGHNT and YENEEA. The CDR3 is made up of 13 amino acids. Whole-study findings and limits: Relative to CD4+, CD8+ T cells held more expanded clones on average.

The sequencing used CD4+ or CD8+ T cells sorted from blood, collected in a trial of the OX40 agonist ivuxolimab. This sequence originates from an adult with an advanced solid tumor such as melanoma, head and neck, liver or kidney cancer. This chain connects TRBV11-3 to TRBJ1-4; D is undetermined. For the CDR3, the DNA is TGTGCCAGCAGCCAAATTTGGAATGAAAAACTGTTTTTT. It is translated as CASSQIWNEKLFF.